A single sample gave rise to the 6 T cell receptor beta chains below, sequenced in a study of cytomegalovirus exposure and HLA in healthy donors. Amplification used 60 Vbeta primers and 13 Jbeta primers. Clones were sequenced by immunoSEQ multiplex PCR, and TCRdb holds only the in-frame ones, with some missing. This table has 70,000 to 90,000 clones, about 75% appearing once. Sequencing was carried out using PBMCs. These receptor sequences come from a man aged 35 to 55 in good health and CMV-seronegative.

This clone was seen a few times. The chain carries TRBV27 and TRBJ2-7; TRBD1 matches 8 bases. The CDR3 has 14 residues. Looked up from germline, CDR1 is MNHEY and CDR2 is SMNVEV (reference sequence). V shed 8 bases, J shed 4 bases, and the junction held 10 bases outside the gene matches. In DNA form, the CDR3 reads TGTGCCAGCGGTCGGACAGGGCTGGAGTACGAGCAGTACTTC. This encodes CASGRTGLEYEQYF.

This clone appeared a few times. This sequence joins TRBV5-1 and TRBJ1-2; unclear D gene. CDR3 size: 15 residues. Trimming removed 2 bases from V and 4 bases from J, with 15 bases in between. Germline lookup yields CDR1 SGHRS and CDR2 YFSETQ. DNA for the CDR3: TGCGCCAGCAGCTTCGAGGGATCTCGTTTCTATGGCTACACCTTC. Residues: CASSFEGSRFYGYTF.

The V call is TRBV6-1, the J call TRBJ2-7, with D possibly being TRBD1 (6 bases). This CDR3 has 14 amino acids. Trimming left V 5 bases short and J 3 bases short, with 14 bases between. Germline values: CDR1 MNHNS, CDR2 SASEGT. CDR3 amino acids: CASSPGDNLYEQYF. In nucleotides, the CDR3 is TGTGCCAGCAGTCCAGGGGACAACCTCTACGAGCAGTACTTC.

This clone was seen more than once but under ten times. The chain uses TRBV7-9 and TRBJ1-1, with TRBD1 as a possible D gene (6 bases). CDR1 is SEHNR, CDR2 FQNEAQ, per germline (reference sequence). V was clipped by 3 bases and J by 0 bases, with 17 bases between them. The CDR3 is made up of 17 amino acids. CDR3: CASSFRGAGPMNTEAFF. The CDR3 nucleotides read TGTGCCAGCAGCTTTCGGGGGGCTGGGCCTATGAACACTGAAGCTTTCTTT. The full variable domain, completed using reference TRBV7-9 and TRBJ1-1, is DTGVSQNPRHKITKRGQNVTFRCDPISEHNRLYWYRQTLGQGPEFLTYFQNEAQLEKSRLLSDRFSAERPKGSFSTLEIQRTEQGDSAMYLCASSFRGAGPMNTEAFFGQGTRLTVV.

This clone was found a few times. V is TRBV7-8 and J is TRBJ2-7; D call uncertain. The CDR3 has 14 residues. CDR1 is SGHVS and CDR2 is FQNEAQ in the germline V gene. V lost 5 bases, J lost 3 bases, and 14 bases lay in between. The CDR3 here is CASSRRGHGYEQYF. As DNA, the CDR3 is TGTGCCAGCAGCCGTAGAGGCCACGGCTACGAGCAGTACTTC.

This chain uses TRBV7-9 with TRBJ1-4, with D unclear. CDR3 size: 12 residues. V was shortened by 2 bases and J by 15 bases, with 13 bases between the two germline ends. From germline, CDR1 is SEHNR and CDR2 FQNEAQ (reference sequence). Here the CDR3 reads CASSLLPWEMFF. The CDR3 DNA reads TGTGCCAGCAGCTTACTGCCGTGGGAGATGTTTTTT.